Below are 3 T cell receptor beta chains sequenced from a single sample in a study of blood T cells in healthy people across ages. A second PCR, run for roughly 7 to 11 cycles, used a sample-barcoded 5' primer plus a J-beta primer mix. From the 5' RACE reads, TCRdb called clonotypes with MiXCR, one entry per CDR3 protein. There are more than 1,000,000 distinct CDR3 sequences in the sample; 20% to 25% occur only once, and approximately 0.79% lies in the top ten. These same records also appear under a second study, on T cells of mothers and their children.

The sequenced material came from blood. Receptors were obtained from a girl aged 2 to 10 in good health.

Worth noting for this clonotype: Relative to the germline gene, one junction end is altered; a read error may explain this. The chain recombines TRBV7-7 with TRBJ2-3; the D gene is possibly TRBD2 (6 bases). The CDR3 length is 18 residues. The germline gives CDR1 SSHAT, CDR2 FNYEAQ (reference sequence). The CDR3, as DNA: TGTGCTAGCAGCTTAGGGCCCAGGCGGGACTCTAGCACAGATACGCAGTATTTT. It translates to CASSLGPRRDSSTDTQYF.

The chain uses TRBV24-1 and TRBJ2-2; perhaps D is TRBD1 or TRBD2 (5 bases each). The CDR3 covers 18 residues. Trimming took 0 bases from V and 0 from J, leaving 13 bases between them. Germline lookup yields CDR1 KGHDR and CDR2 SFDVKD. The DNA of the CDR3 is TGTGCCACCAGTGATTTGATCGGGGCGCGTTCGAACACCGGGGAGCTGTTTTTT. This sequence encodes CATSDLIGARSNTGELFF.

This clonotype was observed a few times. This chain links TRBV12-3 or TRBV12-4 with TRBJ2-1, with D possibly TRBD1 on 6 matching bases. Trimming shortened V by 7 bases and J by 6 bases, and 19 bases separated the two germline ends. CDR3 length equals 15 residues. The CDR3 region is CASTIQGSQVNEQFF. The CDR3 DNA sequence: TGTGCCAGCACCATTCAGGGGTCTCAGGTCAATGAGCAGTTCTTC.